This TCR beta chain was observed in a study of blood T cell repertoires in COVID-19. Overall study: The study drew acute and convalescent COVID-19 samples from the United States, Italy and Spain. T cells, B-cell-depleted T cells, or PBMCs provided the cDNA or gDNA that served as material.

J was trimmed by 3 bases and V by 2 bases; bases with no gene match: 9. The CDR3 is 16 residues long. Looked up from germline, CDR1 is SGHAT and CDR2 is FQNNGV. Under the authors' procedure: Estimation of nucleated cell counts was performed using reference gene primer amplification. The assay was immunoSEQ multiplex PCR, and TCRdb's table has in-frame clones only and misses some. V and J calls and clone size are as listed in that table; D and trimming were resolved from the DNA. The sample lists a few hundred thousand clones, approximately 90% occurring once. This clone was seen once. The material sequenced was peripheral blood. The chain is built from TRBV11-2 and TRBJ2-7, with 8 bases aligning to TRBD1. The sequence came from a young man with active or convalescent COVID-19. As DNA, the CDR3 is TGTGCCAGCAGCTTACTCCCGGGACAGGTCAACTACGAGCAGTACTTC. This sequence encodes CASSLLPGQVNYEQYF.